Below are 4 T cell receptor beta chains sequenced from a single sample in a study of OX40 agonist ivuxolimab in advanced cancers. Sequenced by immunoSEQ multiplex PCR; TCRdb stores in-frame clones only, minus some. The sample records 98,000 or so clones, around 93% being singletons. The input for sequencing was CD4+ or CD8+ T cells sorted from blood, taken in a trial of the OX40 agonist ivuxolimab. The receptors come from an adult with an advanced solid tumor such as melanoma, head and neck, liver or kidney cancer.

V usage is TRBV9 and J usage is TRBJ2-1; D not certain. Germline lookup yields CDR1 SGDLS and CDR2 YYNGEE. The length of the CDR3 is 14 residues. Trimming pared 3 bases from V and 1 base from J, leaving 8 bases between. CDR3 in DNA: TGTGCCAGCAGCGAGCAGCCGTCCTACAATGAGCAGTTCTTC. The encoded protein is CASSEQPSYNEQFF.

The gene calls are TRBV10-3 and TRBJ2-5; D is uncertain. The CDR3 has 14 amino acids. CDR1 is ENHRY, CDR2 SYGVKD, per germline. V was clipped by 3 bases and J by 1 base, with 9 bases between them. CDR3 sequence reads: CAISETHSQETQYF. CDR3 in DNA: TGTGCCATCAGTGAAACTCACAGCCAAGAGACCCAGTACTTC.

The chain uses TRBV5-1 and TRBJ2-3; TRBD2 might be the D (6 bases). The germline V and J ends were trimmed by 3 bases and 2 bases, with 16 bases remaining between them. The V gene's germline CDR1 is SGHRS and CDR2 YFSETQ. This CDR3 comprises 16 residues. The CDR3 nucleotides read TGCGCCAGCAGCTCGGGACTCATTCCGGACACAGATACGCAGTATTTT. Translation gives CASSSGLIPDTDTQYF.

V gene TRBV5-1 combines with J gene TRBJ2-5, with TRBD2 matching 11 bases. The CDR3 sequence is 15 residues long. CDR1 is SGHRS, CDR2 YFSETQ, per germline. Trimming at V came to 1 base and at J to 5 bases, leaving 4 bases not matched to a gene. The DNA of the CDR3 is TGCGCCAGCAGCTTGATAGCGGGAGGGCAGGAGACCCAGTACTTC. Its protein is CASSLIAGGQETQYF.